The source of this TCR beta chain is a study of CD8 T cells in ankylosing spondylitis. This clonotype has at least ten counts. Its antigen remains unknown. A quantitative 5'-RACE method, one with molecular barcodes, was used to make TCR beta libraries. TCRdb redid the calling of the 5' RACE reads with MiXCR, one entry per CDR3 protein. Among more than 650,000 distinct CDR3 sequences, 12% were seen once, and the ten largest hold just over 0.5%. Study-wide results and caveats: In reactive arthritis synovial fluid and blood, some motif variants had been reported before. Apparently characteristic of ankylosing spondylitis blood was a TCR beta motif (fewer than ten highly homologous variants). Disease-linked clones were reportedly significantly enriched in matched ankylosing spondylitis synovial fluid.

The CDR3 is 16 amino acids. Germline V gene lookup returns CDR1 DFQATT and CDR2 SNEGSKA (reference sequence). Trimming pared 5 bases from V and 0 bases from J, leaving 17 bases between. The chain carries TRBV20-1 and TRBJ2-1, with TRBD2 as a possible D gene (6 bases). The sequencing sample was made of blood, either unsorted or a sorted T cell fraction (not recorded which). This TCR derives from a male donor with ankylosing spondylitis. Written as DNA, the CDR3 is TGCAGTGCTCACCAGCCGATACTAGCCTCCTACAATGAGCAGTTCTTC. This sequence encodes CSAHQPILASYNEQFF.